Each of the 5 T cell receptor beta chains below was sequenced from the same sample in a study of blood T cell repertoires in COVID-19. Using immunoSEQ multiplex PCR, the repertoire was profiled, and TCRdb retains in-frame clones only, with some absent. The sample carries 65,000 to 70,000 clones, roughly 86% recorded once. The source material was peripheral blood. These receptors were taken from a man aged 45-65 years with acute or convalescent COVID-19.

The chain uses TRBV18 and TRBJ2-7, with 12 bases matching TRBD1. J was trimmed by 7 bases and V by 4 bases; bases with no gene match: 2. CDR3 size: 13 residues. Germline assignment: CDR1 KGHSH and CDR2 LQKENI. The CDR3 protein is CASSQGQGAEQYF. For the CDR3, the DNA is TGTGCCAGCTCACAGGGACAGGGGGCAGAGCAGTACTTC.

The genes are TRBV28 and TRBJ1-3; D might be TRBD1 (6 bases). The CDR3 contains 13 residues. Germline V gene data show CDR1 as MDHEN and CDR2 as SYDVKM. Between the trimmed V and J ends, which lost 5 bases and 6 bases, there was a span of 11 bases. The CDR3 coding sequence is TGTGCCAGCAGTCCAGGACAGTTAAACACCATATATTTT. Its translation is CASSPGQLNTIYF.

The table lists this clone with a few counts. The rearrangement joins TRBV19 to TRBJ2-3, with a tentative D call TRBD2 (6 bases). The germline V gene has CDR1 LNHDA and CDR2 SQIVND (reference sequence). V was shortened by 5 bases and J by 3 bases, with 18 bases between the two germline ends. The CDR3 totals 16 residues. In DNA form, the CDR3 reads TGTGCCAGTAGTGATGTAGGGTTAGGAGGGACAGATACGCAGTATTTT. Protein: CASSDVGLGGTDTQYF. Full variable domain (missing parts from reference TRBV19 and TRBJ2-3): DGGITQSPKYLFRKEGQNVTLSCEQNLNHDAMYWYRQDPGQGLRLIYYSQIVNDFQKGDIAEGYSVSREKKESFPLTVTSAQKNPTAFYLCASSDVGLGGTDTQYFGPGTRLTVL.

This chain links TRBV27 with TRBJ2-2; D is perhaps TRBD2 (5 bases). The germline V and J ends were trimmed by 1 base and 6 bases, with 12 bases remaining between them. CDR1 and CDR2 from the germline V gene are MNHEY and SMNVEV (reference sequence). The CDR3 covers 15 residues. The CDR3 here is CASSLYGISAGELFF. In nucleotides, the CDR3 is TGTGCCAGCAGTTTATACGGGATTAGCGCCGGGGAGCTGTTTTTT.

The V gene is TRBV10-3, the J gene TRBJ1-2; TRBD1 matches at 9 bases. CDR3 size: 15 residues. Trimming removed 7 bases from V and 7 bases from J; junction bases left unmatched: 13. Looked up from germline, CDR1 is ENHRY and CDR2 is SYGVKD. This CDR3 reads CAINSPDRGRGGYTF. The CDR3 bases are TGTGCCATCAATTCGCCGGACAGGGGCAGAGGTGGCTACACCTTC.